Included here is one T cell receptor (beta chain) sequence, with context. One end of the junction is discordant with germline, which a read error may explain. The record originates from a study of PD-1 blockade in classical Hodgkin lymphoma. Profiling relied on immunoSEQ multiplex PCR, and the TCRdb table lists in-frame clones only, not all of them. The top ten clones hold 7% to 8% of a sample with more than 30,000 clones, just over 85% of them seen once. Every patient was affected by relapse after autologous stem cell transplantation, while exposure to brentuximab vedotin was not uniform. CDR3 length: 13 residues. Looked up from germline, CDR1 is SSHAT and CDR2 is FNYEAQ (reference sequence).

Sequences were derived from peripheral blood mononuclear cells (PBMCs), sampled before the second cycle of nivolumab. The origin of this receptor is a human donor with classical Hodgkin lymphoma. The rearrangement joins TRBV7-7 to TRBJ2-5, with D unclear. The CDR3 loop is CASSFGRQETQYF. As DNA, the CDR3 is TGTGCTAGCAGCTTTGGCAGGCAAGAGACCCAGTACTTC.